These 28 T cell receptor beta chains share one sample of origin, sequenced in a study of blood T cell repertoires in COVID-19. Produced via immunoSEQ multiplex PCR; TCRdb's table is partial and in-frame only. In the table there are about 31,000 clones, around 89% of which are singletons. The sample taken for sequencing was peripheral blood. The receptors were gathered from a man older than 75 with acute or convalescent COVID-19.

The CDR3 DNA follows: TGTGCCAGCAGCGTTCCGACAGGGTCCACCGGAAACACCATATATTTT. Encoded protein: CASSVPTGSTGNTIYF. This chain connects TRBV9 to TRBJ1-3; the match to TRBD1 covers 7 bases. Losses at the gene ends were 2 bases for V and 4 bases for J; bases not matched to a gene: 9. In germline, CDR1 is SGDLS, CDR2 YYNGEE. The CDR3 consists of 16 residues.

The CDR3 bases are TGTGCCAGCACCTCCGGATACAGGGGGTCTGTTCCCTACGAGCAGTACTTC. Translated, it gives CASTSGYRGSVPYEQYF. This chain links TRBV27 with TRBJ2-7, with 8 bases identical to TRBD1. Per the germline V gene, CDR1 is MNHEY and CDR2 is SMNVEV (reference sequence). This CDR3 spans 17 amino acids. J was trimmed by 2 bases and V by 7 bases; bases with no gene match: 16.

The J gene is TRBJ1-3, the V gene TRBV2; D may be TRBD1 (5 bases). This CDR3 comprises 15 residues. Between the trimmed V and J ends, which lost 6 bases and 1 base, there was a span of 13 bases. The germline V gene has CDR1 SNHLY and CDR2 FYNNEI. CDR3 in DNA: TGTGCCAGCAGCACGGACAACCTATCTGGAAACACCATATATTTT. Translation: CASSTDNLSGNTIYF.

The chain is built from TRBV11-2 and TRBJ2-3; TRBD2 is a possible D gene (7 bases). The CDR3 sequence is 16 residues long. Deletions cut 4 bases from V and 0 bases from J, with 14 bases between. Germline lookup yields CDR1 SGHAT and CDR2 FQNNGV. CDR3 sequence: CASSSLGGGSTDTQYF. CDR3 in DNA: TGTGCCAGCAGCTCCCTAGGGGGGGGAAGCACAGATACGCAGTATTTT.

The chain couples TRBV11-2 to TRBJ2-7; maybe TRBD2 (6 bases). V lost 5 bases to trimming and J lost 2 bases, with 19 bases between them. The length of the CDR3 is 16 residues. Germline-derived CDR1 and CDR2 are SGHAT and FQNNGV. For the CDR3, the DNA is TGTGCCAGCAGCGTTACTCCAGGATGGGGGGCCTACGAGCAGTACTTC. Translation: CASSVTPGWGAYEQYF.

The chain employs TRBV6-1 and TRBJ1-2; 7 nucleotides match TRBD1. The germline V gene encodes CDR1 MNHNS and CDR2 SASEGT. The CDR3 is 17 residues long. V dropped 1 base and J dropped 6; count of bases not matched to a gene: 14. CDR3 region: CASSEGRVRGGSNGYTF. For the CDR3, the DNA is TGTGCCAGCAGTGAAGGCCGTGTGAGAGGGGGCTCTAATGGCTACACCTTC.

This clone appeared a few times. This chain links TRBV11-3 with TRBJ2-7; D is unclear. V was clipped by 5 bases and J by 2 bases, with 7 bases between them. The CDR3 has 12 residues. Per germline, CDR1 SGHNT and CDR2 YENEEA. CDR3 DNA sequence: TGTGCCAGCAGCCGACAACCCTACGAGCAGTACTTC. This translates into CASSRQPYEQYF.

Here the CDR3 reads CASSYSPGGAGGYTF. Written as DNA, the CDR3 is TGTGCCAGCAGTTACTCCCCAGGGGGCGCGGGAGGCTACACCTTC. The chain is built from TRBV6-5 and TRBJ1-2; 8 bases match TRBD1. This CDR3 is built from 15 residues. J lost 8 bases, V lost 0 bases, and 8 bases had no gene match. The germline V gene encodes CDR1 MNHEY and CDR2 SVGAGI.

The CDR3 nucleotides are TGCAGCGCCCTTTACAATGAGCAGTTCTTC. Translation gives CSALYNEQFF. The chain combines TRBV29-1 with TRBJ2-1; D is unclear. The CDR3 length is 10 residues. With 7 bases removed from V and 4 bases from J, the gap between germline ends came to 5 bases. In germline, CDR1 is SQVTM, CDR2 ANQGSEA.

The chain uses TRBV11-2 and TRBJ2-5, with D tentatively TRBD2 (7 bases). The CDR3 covers 15 residues. CDR1 is SGHAT and CDR2 is FQNNGV in the germline V gene. V gave up 4 bases and J gave up 2 bases, with 14 bases separating them. Here the CDR3 reads CASSSLRGAQETQYF. In nucleotides, the CDR3 is TGTGCCAGCAGCTCCTTACGGGGGGCACAAGAGACCCAGTACTTC. Full variable domain (outside the CDR3, taken from reference TRBV11-2 and TRBJ2-5): EAGVAQSPRYKIIEKRQSVAFWCNPISGHATLYWYQQILGQGPKLLIQFQNNGVVDDSQLPKDRFSAERLKGVDSTLKIQPAKLEDSAVYLCASSSLRGAQETQYFGPGTRLLVL.

The chain has TRBV5-5 and TRBJ2-3; D is perhaps TRBD1 (5 bases). This CDR3 is built from 16 residues. Germline assignment: CDR1 SGHKS and CDR2 YYEKEE (reference sequence). Trimming stripped 6 bases from V and 1 base from J, with 18 bases between. The CDR3 nucleotides read TGTGCCAGCACCCCGGGCCCAACAGGTGGCACAGATACGCAGTATTTT. This codes for CASTPGPTGGTDTQYF. Full variable domain (rest looked up from reference TRBV5-5 and TRBJ2-3): DAGVTQSPTHLIKTRGQQVTLRCSPISGHKSVSWYQQVLGQGPQFIFQYYEKEERGRGNFPDRFSARQFPNYSSELNVNALLLGDSALYLCASTPGPTGGTDTQYFGPGTRLTVL.

V gene TRBV4-1 combines with J gene TRBJ1-6; the match to TRBD1 covers 7 bases. The germline CDR1 and CDR2 sequences are MGHRA and YSYEKL. The trim removed 1 base at V and 4 bases at J, leaving 1 base unmatched. The CDR3 extends over 15 amino acids. The CDR3 DNA reads TGCGCCAGCAGCCAAGCGGGACAGTATAATTCACCCCTCCACTTT. Amino acids: CASSQAGQYNSPLHF.

V and J are TRBV18 and TRBJ2-5, with 8 bases fitting TRBD1. J lost 3 bases, V lost 0 bases, and 0 bases had no gene match. Per the germline V gene, CDR1 is KGHSH and CDR2 is LQKENI. The CDR3 is 14 residues long. The CDR3 protein is CASSPPDREETQYF. CDR3 nucleotide sequence: TGTGCCAGCTCACCACCGGACAGGGAAGAGACCCAGTACTTC. The full variable domain, its missing parts supplied by reference TRBV18 and TRBJ2-5, is NAGVMQNPRHLVRRRGQEARLRCSPMKGHSHVYWYRQLPEEGLKFMVYLQKENIIDESGMPKERFSAEFPKEGPSILRIQQVVRGDSAAYFCASSPPDREETQYFGPGTRLLVL.

This chain connects TRBV6-1 to TRBJ1-6; tentatively, D is TRBD1 (5 bases). This CDR3 is 16 amino acids long. Germline CDR1 and CDR2: MNHNS and SASEGT. V was pared by 0 bases and J by 9 bases, with 15 bases between. CDR3 loop: CASSEALAGSSSPLHF. In nucleotides, the CDR3 is TGTGCCAGCAGTGAAGCGCTTGCAGGGTCTAGTTCACCCCTCCACTTT.

V is TRBV3-1 (or the pseudogene TRBV3-2) and J is TRBJ2-7; TRBD1 matches 9 bases. The germline V gene encodes CDR1 LGHDT and CDR2 YNNKEL (reference sequence). CDR3 size: 15 residues. V lost 1 base and J lost 1; bases outside the gene matches: 2. The CDR3 nucleotides read TGTGCCAGCAGCCAAGGGGGGACAGGGTCCTACGAGCAGTACTTC. It is translated as CASSQGGTGSYEQYF.

This clone was counted a few times. The V gene is TRBV11-2, the J gene TRBJ2-7; 12 bases are shared with TRBD2. V lost 2 bases and J lost 6; bases outside the gene matches: 14. Germline CDR1 is SGHAT and CDR2 is FQNNGV. This CDR3 is 18 amino acids long. CDR3 sequence (DNA): TGTGCCAGCAGCTTAAGACCGCCTAGCGGGGGGGTTTTGGGCGAGCAGTACTTC. Translation gives CASSLRPPSGGVLGEQYF.

The chain carries TRBV12-3 or TRBV12-4 and TRBJ1-2; TRBD1 agrees at 8 bases. J gave up 8 bases and V 7 bases, and 9 bases lay outside the gene matches. CDR3 size: 13 residues. CDR3: CASNRGQAGGYTF. As DNA, the CDR3 is TGTGCCAGCAACCGGGGACAGGCGGGGGGCTACACCTTC.

The V gene is TRBV5-8, the J gene TRBJ2-2; perhaps TRBD1 as D (5 bases). CDR3 size: 15 residues. V was cut by 1 base and J by 2 bases, with 9 bases left in between. Germline loops: CDR1 SGHTS, CDR2 YDEGEE. This CDR3 is CASSLFQGNTGELFF. The CDR3 DNA follows: TGTGCCAGCAGCTTGTTTCAGGGTAACACCGGGGAGCTGTTTTTT.

This clone was seen just once. This rearrangement joins TRBV5-1 to TRBJ2-1, with 10 bases lining up with TRBD2. Trimming removed 0 bases from V and 8 bases from J; junction bases left unmatched: 11. The CDR3 runs to 17 residues. Germline V gene lookup returns CDR1 SGHRS and CDR2 YFSETQ. CDR3 in amino acids: CASSLDVASGGGDEQFF. CDR3 nucleotide sequence: TGCGCCAGCAGCTTGGACGTCGCTAGCGGGGGAGGAGATGAGCAGTTCTTC.

The CDR3 DNA sequence: TGTGCCTGGAGTCTCGGTCTTAACACTGAAGCTTTCTTT. Translation: CAWSLGLNTEAFF. J is TRBJ1-1 and V is TRBV30; no reliable D call. This CDR3 is 13 amino acids long. Germline V CDR1 and CDR2: GTSNPN, SVGIG (reference sequence). Trimming pared 2 bases from V and 2 bases from J, leaving 9 bases between.

The chain employs TRBV19 and TRBJ2-1; 10 bases are shared with TRBD1. This CDR3 contains 16 residues. Germline V gives CDR1 LNHDA, CDR2 SQIVND (reference sequence). Germline trimming cut 4 bases from V and 7 bases from J; bases unmatched to any gene: 10. The CDR3 here is CASSTLLRTGGNEQFF. The DNA for the CDR3 is TGTGCCAGTAGTACCCTCCTGAGGACAGGGGGGAATGAGCAGTTCTTC.

The J gene is TRBJ2-7, the V gene TRBV5-4, with a tentative D call TRBD2 (6 bases). Trimming cost V 3 bases and J 0 bases, with 13 bases left between them. This CDR3 contains 15 residues. Germline V CDR1 and CDR2: SGHNT, YYREEE (reference sequence). The CDR3 coding sequence is TGTGCCAGCAGCTCCGGGGGACTGAGCTCCTACGAGCAGTACTTC. Its protein product is CASSSGGLSSYEQYF.

The DNA for the CDR3 is TGTGCCAGCAGCTTAGCCGGACTAGCGGGGGGGCCTCGGGATACGCAGTATTTT. It encodes CASSLAGLAGGPRDTQYF. The V gene is TRBV7-9, the J gene TRBJ2-3, with TRBD2 identical over 15 bases. This CDR3 region has 18 residues. Unmatched junction bases numbered 7, after V lost 0 bases and J lost 6 bases. In germline, CDR1 is SEHNR, CDR2 FQNEAQ (reference sequence).

This clone was seen a single time. This sequence joins TRBV4-2 and TRBJ1-2; TRBD1 matches 8 bases. Losses at the gene ends were 1 base for V and 7 bases for J; bases not matched to a gene: 11. CDR1 and CDR2 (germline): LGHNA, YNFKEQ. There are 16 residues in the CDR3. The DNA of the CDR3 is TGTGCCAGCAGCCAAGCTCAAATTCAGGGGGCTGGTGGCTACACCTTC. Residues: CASSQAQIQGAGGYTF.

In its sample, this clone was seen a few times. This chain links TRBV2 with TRBJ2-2; 13 bases are a match to TRBD2. CDR3 length: 15 residues. Germline V gene data show CDR1 as SNHLY and CDR2 as FYNNEI. Trimming cost V 5 bases and J 9 bases; bases outside gene matches: 6. Here the CDR3 reads CASSKEGLAGWELFF. For the CDR3, the DNA is TGTGCCAGCAGTAAAGAGGGACTAGCGGGATGGGAGCTGTTTTTT.

The rearrangement uses TRBV5-6 and TRBJ1-1; TRBD1 matches 9 bases. The V segment lost 3 bases and the J segment 4 bases; nucleotides outside the gene matches: 7. This CDR3 has 15 amino acids. From germline, CDR1 is SGHDT and CDR2 YYEEEE. The CDR3 DNA reads TGTGCCAGCAGCTCCGGGACAGGGTCGGGCACTGAAGCTTTCTTT. Amino acids: CASSSGTGSGTEAFF.

The rearrangement joins TRBV18 to TRBJ1-1, with D possibly being TRBD1 (5 bases). The germline V and J ends were trimmed by 6 bases and 1 base, with 9 bases remaining between them. Germline CDR1 reads KGHSH; CDR2 reads LQKENI. The CDR3 extends over 13 amino acids. The CDR3 here is CASSYTGNTEAFF. CDR3 sequence (DNA): TGTGCCAGCTCCTACACAGGGAACACTGAAGCTTTCTTT.

CDR3 DNA: TGTGCCAGTAGTAGTTGGACAGGCATCCAAGAGACCCAGTACTTC. Protein: CASSSWTGIQETQYF. This rearrangement joins TRBV19 to TRBJ2-5; 7 nucleotides agree with TRBD1. Germline CDR1 LNHDA, CDR2 SQIVND (reference sequence). V shed 4 bases, J shed 1 base, and the junction held 6 bases outside the gene matches. The CDR3 extends over 15 amino acids.